The clone carrying this T cell receptor (beta chain) was seen a few times. What it recognizes is unknown. CDR1 and CDR2 from the germline V gene are DFQATT and SNEGSKA (reference sequence). Trimming removed 0 bases at V and 0 bases at J, with 14 bases between. The CDR3 contains 16 residues. These data belong to a study of T-cell memory formation after mild COVID-19. General study results and limits: Confirmation of SARS-CoV-2 specificity was lacking for second-wave clones peaking day 37. The finding that pre-infection memory included some responding clones suggested that cross-reactive memory joined.

Libraries for TCRalpha and TCRbeta carried sample barcodes and unique molecular identifiers via 5'RACE. TCRdb redid the calling of the 5' RACE reads with MiXCR, one entry per CDR3 protein. The sample lists 200,000 to 300,000 distinct CDR3 sequences, approximately 9% occurring once. The chain joins TRBV20-1 to TRBJ1-2, with D possibly matching TRBD1 (6 bases). Source material: PBMCs or a T cell subset sorted from them (not recorded which). The TCR originated in a man aged 18 to 29 who had mild COVID-19 (a few samples of this study predate the infection). Cell type and time point are not known. CDR3 protein: CSARDVTKGANYGYTF. Here the CDR3 DNA reads TGCAGTGCTAGAGATGTGACAAAGGGGGCTAACTATGGCTACACCTTC.